This entry lists 24 T cell receptor beta chains sequenced from one sample in a study of T-cell reconstitution after alpha-beta-depleted transplantation in children. The TCRbeta library incorporated unique molecular identifiers. MiXCR was run by TCRdb on the PCR reads, yielding one entry per CDR3 protein. The top ten hold 12% to 15% of the sample, which has 450,000 to 550,000 distinct CDR3 sequences, roughly 11% seen once. This specimen consisted of PBMCs, mostly from graft donor cells, obtained 180 days after TCRalphabeta/CD19-depleted stem cell transplant. The receptors were gathered from a female patient aged 2-15 years who had a stem cell transplant for aplastic anemia, so the T cells may come from the graft donor.

This clonotype was detected many times. The chain recombines TRBV12-3 or TRBV12-4 with TRBJ1-1; perhaps TRBD1 as D (6 bases). The germline V and J ends were trimmed by 3 bases and 4 bases, with 12 bases remaining between them. CDR3 length: 14 residues. The CDR3 here is CASSLNREATEAFF. CDR3 in DNA: TGTGCCAGCAGTTTGAACAGGGAGGCCACTGAAGCTTTCTTT.

In its sample, this clonotype was seen many times. As DNA, the CDR3 is TGTGCTAGTGGTGGACAGGGTTGGGGTACTGAAGCTTTCTTT. As protein: CASGGQGWGTEAFF. The chain has TRBV12-5 and TRBJ1-1, with TRBD1 matching over 8 bases. CDR1 and CDR2 from the germline V gene are LGHNT and FRNRAP. With V trimmed by 5 bases and J by 5 bases, 7 bases remained unmatched. The CDR3 length is 14 residues.

V gene TRBV20-1 combines with J gene TRBJ2-1, with TRBD2 matching over 10 bases. Germline CDR1 and CDR2: DFQATT and SNEGSKA (reference sequence). Unmatched junction bases numbered 2, after V lost 1 base and J lost 2 bases. There are 15 residues in the CDR3. The CDR3, as DNA: TGCAGTGCTAGAGGTCTAGCGGGAGCCTACAATGAGCAGTTCTTC. Translation: CSARGLAGAYNEQFF.

V gene TRBV7-9 combines with J gene TRBJ2-5; 9 nucleotides align to TRBD2. After removal of 4 bases from V and 5 bases from J, the junction contained 14 bases not matched to a gene. CDR3 size: 17 residues. CDR1 is SEHNR and CDR2 is FQNEAQ in the germline V gene (reference sequence). CDR3 protein: CASSYRRVAGARETQYF. As DNA, the CDR3 is TGTGCCAGCAGCTACCGTCGGGTAGCGGGAGCTCGTGAGACCCAGTACTTC. The whole variable domain, remainder taken from reference TRBV7-9 and TRBJ2-5, is DTGVSQNPRHKITKRGQNVTFRCDPISEHNRLYWYRQTLGQGPEFLTYFQNEAQLEKSRLLSDRFSAERPKGSFSTLEIQRTEQGDSAMYLCASSYRRVAGARETQYFGPGTRLLVL.

This rearrangement joins TRBV6-1 to TRBJ1-4, with TRBD1 matching over 8 bases. Per the germline V gene, CDR1 is MNHNS and CDR2 is SASEGT. CDR3 length: 14 amino acids. After removal of 7 bases from V and 8 bases from J, the junction contained 9 bases not matched to a gene. CDR3 bases: TGTGCCAGCAAGCGAGGGCAGGGGGCGGAAAAACTGTTTTTT. It yields the protein CASKRGQGAEKLFF.

CDR3: CASSREGITNEKLFF. CDR3 in DNA: TGTGCCAGCAGCCGAGAGGGGATCACTAATGAAAAACTGTTTTTT. V usage is TRBV7-9 and J usage is TRBJ1-4; weak D call: TRBD1 (5 bases). CDR1 and CDR2 from the germline V gene are SEHNR and FQNEAQ (reference sequence). The CDR3 spans 15 residues. V dropped 5 bases and J dropped 2 bases, with 12 bases sitting between them.

The chain employs TRBV4-1 and TRBJ2-3; no firm D call. Trimming pared 0 bases from V and 3 bases from J, leaving 10 bases between. Germline assignment: CDR1 MGHRA and CDR2 YSYEKL. This CDR3 contains 15 residues. The CDR3, as DNA: TGCGCCAGCAGCCAAGATGGGTTGTTAACAGATACGCAGTATTTT. Translation gives CASSQDGLLTDTQYF.

This clonotype was recorded many times. The CDR3, as DNA: TGTGCCAGCAGTTTAGCCGGGACAGGGAACTATGGCTACACCTTC. The encoded protein is CASSLAGTGNYGYTF. V usage is TRBV28 and J usage is TRBJ1-2; 9 bases are a match to TRBD1. The CDR3 is made up of 15 amino acids. CDR1 and CDR2 (germline): MDHEN, SYDVKM. Losses at the gene ends were 2 bases for V and 2 bases for J; bases not matched to a gene: 3.

A few counts support this clonotype. J is TRBJ2-3 and V is TRBV14; 12 bases line up with TRBD2. This CDR3 contains 17 residues. V shed 0 bases and J 6 bases; nucleotides not matched to a gene: 7. The germline gives CDR1 SGHDN, CDR2 FVKESK. CDR3 sequence (DNA): TGTGCCAGCAGCCAAGATTGGACTAGCGGGAAAATGGATACGCAGTATTTT. Translation: CASSQDWTSGKMDTQYF.

V is TRBV7-2 and J is TRBJ2-7; D might be TRBD1 (5 bases). Trimming pared 2 bases from V and 3 bases from J, leaving 8 bases between. The CDR3 covers 13 residues. Germline V lookup: CDR1 SGHTA, CDR2 FQGNSA. The CDR3 loop is CASSLKGNYEQYF. For the CDR3, the DNA is TGTGCCAGCAGCTTAAAGGGGAACTACGAGCAGTACTTC.

This clonotype was observed a few times. J is TRBJ1-1 and V is TRBV6-5; D not resolved. This CDR3 spans 15 amino acids. Germline V lookup: CDR1 MNHEY, CDR2 SVGAGI. Trimming left V 0 bases short and J 5 bases short, with 13 bases between. The chain's CDR3 is CASSYSASRKTEAFF. The CDR3 DNA is TGTGCCAGCAGTTACTCAGCGAGTCGGAAGACTGAAGCTTTCTTT.

The chain employs TRBV4-3 and TRBJ2-7; D unclear. Germline V gives CDR1 LGHNA, CDR2 YSLEER. The CDR3 covers 13 residues. V was cut by 0 bases and J by 6 bases, with 9 bases left in between. CDR3 amino acids: CASSQEGWAEQYV. The CDR3 bases are TGCGCCAGCAGCCAAGAAGGTTGGGCCGAGCAGTACGTC.

This CDR3 is CASSQPLAGVGNTGELFF. In DNA form, the CDR3 reads TGCGCCAGCAGCCAACCACTAGCGGGAGTCGGGAACACCGGGGAGCTGTTTTTT. The chain joins TRBV4-1 to TRBJ2-2, with TRBD2 matching over 11 bases. Germline V gene sequence: CDR1 MGHRA, CDR2 YSYEKL. After removal of 2 bases from V and 1 base from J, the junction contained 6 bases not matched to a gene. This CDR3 has 18 amino acids.

J is TRBJ1-1 and V is TRBV28, with no clear D. Trimming removed 3 bases from V and 5 bases from J, with 13 bases in between. The V gene's germline CDR1 is MDHEN and CDR2 SYDVKM. This CDR3 has 14 residues. The DNA for the CDR3 is TGTGCCAGCAGTTTCAGAACCGGAGGGACTGAAGCTTTCTTT. The encoded protein is CASSFRTGGTEAFF.

This clonotype was seen more than once but under ten times. The gene calls are TRBV20-1 and TRBJ1-5, with TRBD1 as a possible D gene (5 bases). The V and J ends lost 3 bases and 2 bases respectively, with 17 bases between them. The CDR3 has 16 residues. Per the germline V gene, CDR1 is DFQATT and CDR2 is SNEGSKA (reference sequence). CDR3 in amino acids: CSASNPGGGGNQPQHF. For the CDR3, the DNA is TGCAGTGCTAGCAACCCTGGCGGGGGAGGCAATCAGCCCCAGCATTTT.

V is TRBV29-1 and J is TRBJ2-7; 13 bases match TRBD2. Germline V gene sequence: CDR1 SQVTM, CDR2 ANQGSEA. V lost 5 bases to trimming and J lost 0 bases; unmatched junction nucleotides: 7. The CDR3 is made up of 16 amino acids. DNA for the CDR3: TGCAGCGTTCGGGGGACTAGCGGGGTAAGCTCCTACGAGCAGTACTTC. Translated: CSVRGTSGVSSYEQYF.

This clonotype was detected only a few times. V is TRBV6-5 and J is TRBJ1-5; the D is unclear. The germline CDR1 and CDR2 sequences are MNHEY and SVGAGI. Trimming removed 4 bases from V and 6 bases from J, with 16 bases in between. The CDR3 length is 15 residues. CDR3 amino acids: CASSSPPNFGQPQHF. The CDR3 coding sequence is TGTGCCAGCAGTTCACCTCCGAATTTTGGTCAGCCCCAGCATTTT.

There are a few counts of this clonotype. The CDR3 is CSAKQGPIQETQYF. CDR3 DNA sequence: TGCAGTGCAAAACAGGGGCCCATCCAAGAGACCCAGTACTTC. The chain uses TRBV20-1 and TRBJ2-5, with 7 nucleotides matching TRBD1. From germline, CDR1 is DFQATT and CDR2 SNEGSKA (reference sequence). CDR3 length equals 14 residues. Losses at the gene ends were 6 bases for V and 1 base for J; bases not matched to a gene: 8.

In its sample, this clonotype was seen many times. V and J are TRBV12-3 or TRBV12-4 and TRBJ2-7, with a tentative D call TRBD1 (6 bases). The CDR3 sequence is 14 residues long. The V end lost 3 bases, the J end lost 3 bases, and 12 bases lay between the germline ends. Here the CDR3 reads CASSFGTIIYEQYF. In DNA form, the CDR3 reads TGTGCCAGCAGTTTCGGGACAATCATCTACGAGCAGTACTTC.

V is TRBV25-1 and J is TRBJ1-2; a possible D gene is TRBD1 (5 bases). This CDR3 contains 14 residues. Germline V gene sequence: CDR1 MGHDK, CDR2 SYGVNS. The V gene lost 4 bases and the J gene lost 3 bases, with 12 bases spanning the gap. In DNA, the CDR3 is TGTGCCAGCAGTGGCGGGGGGACCTACTATGGCTACACCTTC. Translating gives CASSGGGTYYGYTF.

The chain is built from TRBV7-9 and TRBJ2-1; D gene unclear. Trimming left V 6 bases short and J 7 bases short, with 13 bases between. This CDR3 comprises 13 residues. The germline CDR1 and CDR2 sequences are SEHNR and FQNEAQ (reference sequence). The CDR3 region is CASRGYIRNEQFF. CDR3 nucleotide sequence: TGTGCCAGCAGAGGATATATTAGGAATGAGCAGTTCTTC.

The gene calls are TRBV5-1 and TRBJ2-1; TRBD2 agrees at 8 bases. In germline, CDR1 is SGHRS, CDR2 YFSETQ. V lost 10 bases to trimming and J lost 5 bases; unmatched junction nucleotides: 11. The CDR3 is 14 residues long. CDR3 loop: CAPSPGGENNEQFF. CDR3 bases: TGCGCCCCCAGTCCGGGGGGGGAAAACAATGAGCAGTTCTTC.

This clonotype was recorded many times. The rearrangement links TRBV20-1 to TRBJ2-7; tentatively, D is TRBD1 (6 bases). CDR1 and CDR2 from the germline V gene are DFQATT and SNEGSKA (reference sequence). Trimming took off 0 bases at V and 6 bases at J, with 12 bases between the two ends. The CDR3 runs 13 residues. This chain's CDR3 is CSAREGASIEQYF. CDR3 bases: TGCAGTGCTAGAGAGGGGGCCTCTATCGAGCAGTACTTC.

The chain recombines TRBV7-9 with TRBJ2-7; TRBD1 matches 8 bases. CDR1 and CDR2 from the germline V gene are SEHNR and FQNEAQ (reference sequence). The CDR3 runs to 16 residues. V trimming: 1 base; J trimming: 7 bases; junction bases outside the gene matches: 12. CDR3 protein: CASSLVGRGPAVEQYF. CDR3 sequence (DNA): TGTGCCAGCAGCTTAGTGGGCAGGGGGCCCGCCGTGGAGCAGTACTTC.